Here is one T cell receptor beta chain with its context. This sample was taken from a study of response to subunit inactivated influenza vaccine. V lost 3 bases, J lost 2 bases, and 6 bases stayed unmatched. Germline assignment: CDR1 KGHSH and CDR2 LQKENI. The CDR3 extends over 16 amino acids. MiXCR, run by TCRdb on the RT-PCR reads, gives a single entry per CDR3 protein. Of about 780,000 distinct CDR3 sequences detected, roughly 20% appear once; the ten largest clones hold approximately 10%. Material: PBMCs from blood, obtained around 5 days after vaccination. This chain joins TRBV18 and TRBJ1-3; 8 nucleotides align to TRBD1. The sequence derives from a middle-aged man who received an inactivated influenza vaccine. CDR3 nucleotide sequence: TGTGCCAGCTCACCTTCCTGGACAGGGACTGGAAACACCATATATTTT. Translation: CASSPSWTGTGNTIYF.